The sequence of this T cell receptor beta chain was determined in a study of spatial heterogeneity in lung cancer. Germline CDR1 SNHLY, CDR2 FYNNEI. The CDR3 loop spans 14 amino acids. Trimming removed 10 bases from V and 5 bases from J; junction bases left unmatched: 7. Sample time point: sample taken at primary tumor resection. TCRdb re-analysed the 5' RACE reads in MiXCR, keeping a single row per CDR3 protein. The repertoire holds 30,000 to 45,000 distinct CDR3 sequences, with about 7.7% as singletons. This clonotype was seen repeatedly, ten times or more. Here the sequenced sample was PBMCs, taken at surgery. This sequence was found in a female donor with early-stage non-small cell lung cancer. The chain joins TRBV2 to TRBJ2-1; 11 bases are shared with TRBD2. The CDR3 region has the DNA TGTGCCATACTTAGCGGGGGGGCCGACAATGAGCAGTTCTTC. This sequence encodes CAILSGGADNEQFF.